One and the same sample provided the 32 T cell receptor beta chains below, sequenced in a study of cytomegalovirus exposure and HLA in healthy donors. 60 Vbeta and 13 Jbeta primers were used in PCR. Measured with immunoSEQ multiplex PCR; TCRdb has only the in-frame clones, and not every one. The ten most abundant clones cover more than 9% of a sample with roughly 54,000 clones. The sequenced material came from PBMCs. These receptors originate from a woman aged 25 to 39 in good health and CMV-seropositive.

The chain couples TRBV27 to TRBJ2-7; TRBD1 might be the D (5 bases). The germline gives CDR1 MNHEY, CDR2 SMNVEV (reference sequence). CDR3 length: 13 amino acids. The ends were cut back, 3 bases at V and 3 bases at J, with 9 bases in the middle. The CDR3 nucleotides read TGTGCCAGCAGTTTCGGACACTTCTACGAGCAGTACTTC. It codes for CASSFGHFYEQYF.

This chain connects TRBV2 to TRBJ1-5; D remains ambiguous. CDR3 length equals 13 residues. Per the germline V gene, CDR1 is SNHLY and CDR2 is FYNNEI. The ends were cut back, 6 bases at V and 0 bases at J, with 6 bases in the middle. The CDR3 is CASSVDSNQPQHF. As DNA, the CDR3 is TGTGCCAGCAGCGTAGATAGCAATCAGCCCCAGCATTTT.

This chain connects TRBV6-1 to TRBJ1-2, with 7 bases that match TRBD1. Per germline, CDR1 MNHNS and CDR2 SASEGT. The CDR3 spans 14 residues. V was clipped by 3 bases and J by 8 bases; unmatched bases: 9. The CDR3 spells CASSDGTEIRGYTF. The CDR3 bases are TGTGCCAGCAGTGATGGGACAGAGATAAGGGGCTACACCTTC.

The chain recombines TRBV29-1 with TRBJ1-4; D is uncertain. V shed 2 bases and J shed 8 bases, with 9 bases lying between them. The CDR3 extends over 12 amino acids. Germline lookup yields CDR1 SQVTM and CDR2 ANQGSEA. The CDR3 protein is CSVELGGEKLFF. Written as DNA, the CDR3 is TGCAGCGTTGAATTGGGAGGGGAAAAACTGTTTTTT.

The rearrangement links TRBV27 to TRBJ1-1, with a weak D call TRBD1 (6 bases). The CDR3 totals 12 residues. The V end was cut by 5 bases, the J end by 7 bases, with 11 bases between. Germline V gene data show CDR1 as MNHEY and CDR2 as SMNVEV (reference sequence). The CDR3 bases are TGTGCCAGCAGTCTTGGGGGCAGTGAAGCTTTCTTT. Protein sequence: CASSLGGSEAFF.

The V gene is TRBV5-1, the J gene TRBJ1-1; no clear D gene. Germline values: CDR1 SGHRS, CDR2 YFSETQ. The length of the CDR3 is 14 residues. V lost 0 bases and J 3 bases, leaving 9 bases between the germline ends. DNA of the CDR3: TGCGCCAGCAGCTTGGAGTATCCAGACACTGAAGCTTTCTTT. This codes for CASSLEYPDTEAFF.

V is TRBV7-9 and J is TRBJ1-2; 7 bases align to TRBD1. This CDR3 comprises 14 residues. Germline CDR1 reads SEHNR; CDR2 reads FQNEAQ (reference sequence). The V gene end was trimmed by 3 bases and the J gene end by 4 bases; junction bases not matched to a gene: 5. The CDR3 loop reads CASSFPGTAYGYTF. The DNA for the CDR3 is TGTGCCAGCAGCTTCCCCGGGACAGCCTATGGCTACACCTTC.

The chain couples TRBV6-5 to TRBJ2-7; D possibly corresponds to TRBD2 (5 bases). CDR3 length: 12 residues. V lost 5 bases and J lost 5, with 10 bases in between. Germline V lookup: CDR1 MNHEY, CDR2 SVGAGI. CDR3 in DNA: TGTGCCAGCAGTGAATACGGGGACGAGCAGTACTTC. Translation gives CASSEYGDEQYF.

The chain joins TRBV28 to TRBJ2-1, with 12 nucleotides matching TRBD2. The J segment lost 6 bases and the V segment lost 7 bases, leaving 4 bases of the junction unmatched. The germline CDR1 and CDR2 sequences are MDHEN and SYDVKM. The CDR3 extends over 14 amino acids. CDR3 amino acids: CASMLLAGGNEQFF. The CDR3 nucleotides read TGTGCCAGCATGCTACTAGCGGGGGGCAATGAGCAGTTCTTC.

This chain connects TRBV18 to TRBJ2-1; TRBD2 is a possible D gene (5 bases). CDR3 size: 14 residues. In germline, CDR1 is KGHSH, CDR2 LQKENI. Trimming cost V 3 bases and J 5 bases, with 11 bases left between them. The CDR3 is CASSPLGGNNEQFF. In DNA, the CDR3 is TGTGCCAGCTCACCCTTAGGAGGAAACAATGAGCAGTTCTTC.

This rearrangement joins TRBV29-1 to TRBJ2-3; 8 bases line up with TRBD1. This CDR3 contains 12 residues. V was pared by 6 bases and J by 4 bases, with 3 bases of the junction left unmatched. Germline-derived CDR1 and CDR2 are SQVTM and ANQGSEA. As DNA, the CDR3 is TGCAGCGTAGGACAGGGTGCAGATACGCAGTATTTT. Amino acids: CSVGQGADTQYF.

The chain has TRBV11-3 and TRBJ1-1, with D unclear. In germline, CDR1 is SGHNT, CDR2 YENEEA. The CDR3 is 12 amino acids. Trimming took 9 bases from V and 11 from J, leaving 19 bases between them. CDR3 in DNA: TGTGCCAGTCGCGGGTTAACTGGCGGGGCTTTCTTT. Residues: CASRGLTGGAFF.

The rearrangement joins TRBV14 to TRBJ2-5, with a tentative D call TRBD2 (5 bases). The CDR3 contains 15 residues. CDR1 and CDR2 (germline): SGHDN, FVKESK. Trimming cost V 4 bases and J 0 bases, with 12 bases left between them. The CDR3 sequence is CASSPRLADQETQYF. The CDR3 region has the DNA TGTGCCAGCAGCCCGCGGCTAGCAGACCAAGAGACCCAGTACTTC.

The V gene is TRBV28, the J gene TRBJ1-5; the D is unclear. Germline V gives CDR1 MDHEN, CDR2 SYDVKM. The V end lost 7 bases, the J end lost 11 bases, and 15 bases lay between the germline ends. This CDR3 is 12 amino acids long. CDR3 nucleotide sequence: TGTGCCAGCACTCCCGAGGGCGCGGCCCAGCATTTT. Protein product: CASTPEGAAQHF.

The V and J genes are TRBV18 and TRBJ2-7; 7 bases are shared with TRBD1. The junction had 4 bases not matched to a gene; V was cut back by 6 bases and J by 2 bases. The CDR3 extends over 13 amino acids. Germline V CDR1 and CDR2: KGHSH, LQKENI. CDR3 bases: TGTGCCAGCTCCCAGGGGGTCACCTACGAGCAGTACTTC. It specifies CASSQGVTYEQYF. Supplemented by reference TRBV18 and TRBJ2-7, the full variable domain reads NAGVMQNPRHLVRRRGQEARLRCSPMKGHSHVYWYRQLPEEGLKFMVYLQKENIIDESGMPKERFSAEFPKEGPSILRIQQVVRGDSAAYFCASSQGVTYEQYFGPGTRLTVT.

J is TRBJ1-2 and V is TRBV6-5, with 8 bases aligning to TRBD1. CDR3 length: 15 residues. Germline-derived CDR1 and CDR2 are MNHEY and SVGAGI. With 5 bases clipped from V and 2 bases from J, the junction kept 7 bases outside the gene matches. CDR3 protein: CASSRMGQVNYGYTF. CDR3 nucleotide sequence: TGTGCCAGCAGTAGGATGGGACAGGTCAACTATGGCTACACCTTC.

The chain employs TRBV5-8 and TRBJ2-7, with 9 bases fitting TRBD1. Trimming removed 6 bases from V and 3 bases from J; junction bases left unmatched: 7. The CDR3 runs 14 residues. From germline, CDR1 is SGHTS and CDR2 YDEGEE. CDR3 nucleotides: TGTGCCAGCACACTCCGGGACAGGGTCTACGAGCAGTACTTC. Residues: CASTLRDRVYEQYF.

The genes are TRBV13 and TRBJ1-5; 9 bases line up with TRBD1. Germline trimming cut 5 bases from V and 7 bases from J; bases unmatched to any gene: 6. This CDR3 spans 14 amino acids. Germline CDR1 and CDR2: PRHDT and FYEKMQ (reference sequence). CDR3 sequence (DNA): TGTGCCAGCAGCCTGGGGACAGGGCCCCAGCCCCAGCATTTT. It is translated as CASSLGTGPQPQHF.

The chain joins TRBV30 to TRBJ1-2, with 10 bases lining up with TRBD1. The length of the CDR3 is 15 residues. Trimming cost V 0 bases and J 8 bases; bases outside gene matches: 9. Germline V gene sequence: CDR1 GTSNPN, CDR2 SVGIG (reference sequence). The CDR3 protein is CAWSVGDRGLRGYTF. The CDR3, as DNA: TGTGCCTGGAGTGTAGGGGACAGGGGCCTGAGAGGCTACACCTTC.

Of note for this clone: The junction departs from the called germline gene at one end, perhaps through a read error. The gene calls are TRBV9 and TRBJ2-1; TRBD2 aligns across 8 bases. Germline V CDR1 and CDR2: SGDLS, YYNGEE. CDR3 length: 16 residues. CDR3 residues: CASSPIAGSSDNEQFF. The CDR3 bases are TGTGCCAGCAGCCCAATAGCGGGGAGCTCCGACAATGAGCAGTTCTTC.

The chain employs TRBV28 and TRBJ2-1; D possibly corresponds to TRBD2 (5 bases). This CDR3 has 14 residues. The V end lost 5 bases, the J end lost 7 bases, and 15 bases lay between the germline ends. Per the germline V gene, CDR1 is MDHEN and CDR2 is SYDVKM. The CDR3 loop is CASSAGDNPNEQFF. The CDR3 DNA follows: TGTGCCAGCAGTGCGGGTGATAATCCGAATGAGCAGTTCTTC.

The rearrangement joins TRBV6-5 to TRBJ1-2, with D maybe TRBD1 (6 bases). The CDR3 covers 16 residues. Germline CDR1 is MNHEY and CDR2 is SVGAGI. Deletions cut 2 bases from V and 8 bases from J, with 21 bases between. CDR3 in amino acids: CASSYPLARGLAGYTF. Here the CDR3 DNA reads TGTGCCAGCAGTTACCCCTTGGCAAGGGGGTTGGCCGGCTACACCTTC.

This chain links TRBV29-1 with TRBJ1-4; a possible D gene is TRBD1 (6 bases). Germline values: CDR1 SQVTM, CDR2 ANQGSEA. The V end was cut by 5 bases, the J end by 0 bases, with 22 bases between. The CDR3 totals 18 residues. CDR3: CSVTKGDGGFATNEKLFF. The DNA of the CDR3 is TGCAGCGTTACTAAGGGGGACGGAGGCTTTGCAACTAATGAAAAACTGTTTTTT.

CDR3 amino acids: CASSQGPSSGQPQHF. The CDR3 DNA reads as TGTGCCAGCAGCCAAGGCCCGTCCAGCGGTCAGCCCCAGCATTTT. This chain uses TRBV4-2 with TRBJ1-5; D ambiguous. V was pared by 1 base and J by 6 bases, with 13 bases between. CDR3 length: 15 residues. Germline lookup yields CDR1 LGHNA and CDR2 YNFKEQ.

The rearrangement joins TRBV7-2 to TRBJ1-2; D gene ambiguous. This CDR3 is built from 14 residues. Germline V lookup: CDR1 SGHTA, CDR2 FQGNSA. V was pared by 1 base and J by 5 bases, with 11 bases between. The CDR3 protein is CASSLGWAPYGYTF. CDR3 DNA sequence: TGTGCCAGCAGCTTAGGTTGGGCCCCTTATGGCTACACCTTC.

The chain uses TRBV9 and TRBJ2-2; 7 positions agree with TRBD1. CDR1 and CDR2 from the germline V gene are SGDLS and YYNGEE. V shed 3 bases and J 5 bases; nucleotides not matched to a gene: 7. This CDR3 is built from 15 residues. CDR3 nucleotides: TGTGCCAGCAGCGGCCGACAGGGTAGTACCGGGGAGCTGTTTTTT. Encoded protein: CASSGRQGSTGELFF.

In regard to this clone: The junction departs from germline at one end; a sequencing error may be responsible. The chain uses TRBV30 and TRBJ2-5; either TRBD1 or TRBD2 may fit D (5 bases each). This CDR3 spans 15 amino acids. In germline, CDR1 is GTSNPN, CDR2 SVGIG (reference sequence). The chain's CDR3 is CAGSVWGSPQETQYF. The CDR3, as DNA: TGTGCCGGGAGTGTATGGGGCAGTCCTCAAGAGACCCAGTACTTC.

The genes are TRBV30 and TRBJ1-1; D not certain. Germline values: CDR1 GTSNPN, CDR2 SVGIG (reference sequence). CDR3 length: 17 residues. V was clipped by 2 bases and J by 2 bases, with 21 bases between them. CDR3 in amino acids: CAWSRAGWVLGNTEAFF. The CDR3 region has the DNA TGTGCCTGGAGTAGGGCGGGGTGGGTTCTAGGAAACACTGAAGCTTTCTTT.

The J gene is TRBJ2-7, the V gene TRBV28, with a tentative D call TRBD1 (6 bases). CDR3 length: 14 amino acids. Per the germline V gene, CDR1 is MDHEN and CDR2 is SYDVKM. Between the trimmed V and J ends, which lost 10 bases and 3 bases, there was a span of 19 bases. CDR3 sequence (DNA): TGTGCCACCCGGGACCAACAGGGCCTCTACGAGCAGTACTTC. Its translation: CATRDQQGLYEQYF. Full variable domain (remainder filled in from reference TRBV28 and TRBJ2-7): DVKVTQSSRYLVKRTGEKVFLECVQDMDHENMFWYRQDPGLGLRLIYFSYDVKMKEKGDIPEGYSVSREKKERFSLILESASTNQTSMYLCATRDQQGLYEQYFGPGTRLTVT.

The chain joins TRBV27 to TRBJ1-6; a possible D gene is TRBD1 (5 bases). Trimming left V 5 bases short and J 3 bases short, with 8 bases between. CDR1 MNHEY and CDR2 SMNVEV come from the germline V gene (reference sequence). This CDR3 has 14 residues. CDR3 DNA sequence: TGTGCCAGCAGTGACACAGGCTATAATTCACCCCTCCACTTT. Translation: CASSDTGYNSPLHF.

The chain combines TRBV4-2 with TRBJ2-1; 7 nucleotides agree with TRBD1. Germline CDR1 and CDR2: LGHNA and YNFKEQ. CDR3 size: 15 residues. The J segment lost 3 bases and the V segment lost 0 bases, leaving 2 bases of the junction unmatched. CDR3 coding DNA: TGTGCCAGCAGCCAAGAGTACAGGGGCTACAATGAGCAGTTCTTC. Residues: CASSQEYRGYNEQFF.

The chain couples TRBV5-4 to TRBJ2-3; weak D call: TRBD2 (5 bases). CDR1 and CDR2 from the germline V gene are SGHNT and YYREEE (reference sequence). The CDR3 contains 14 residues. Trimming left V 4 bases short and J 3 bases short, with 12 bases between. In DNA form, the CDR3 reads TGTGCCAGCAGCGATATTAGCGAGACAGATACGCAGTATTTT. It translates to CASSDISETDTQYF.